The 11 T cell receptor beta chains reported below all come from one sample, sequenced in a study of CD8 T cells in Susac syndrome. RNA amounts of 0.5 to 1 ug underwent reverse transcription with random hexamers. One entry per CDR3 protein results from TCRdb running MiXCR on the immunoSEQ multiplex PCR reads. The data hold 150,000 to 200,000 distinct CDR3 sequences, with roughly 93% observed a single time. Sequencing was done on a sample of CD4+ T cells from PBMCs. The receptors were gathered from a human donor in good health.

This chain connects TRBV6-1 to TRBJ2-5; unclear D gene. This CDR3 is 12 amino acids long. Germline CDR1 and CDR2: MNHNS and SASEGT. V dropped 8 bases and J dropped 5 bases, with 12 bases sitting between them. The CDR3 spells CASQNVPETQYF. The DNA for the CDR3 is TGTGCCAGCCAAAACGTTCCGGAGACCCAGTACTTC.

The rearrangement joins TRBV20-1 to TRBJ2-3; D is ambiguous. CDR1 and CDR2 (germline): DFQATT, SNEGSKA (reference sequence). V lost 5 bases, J lost 0 bases, and 15 bases lay in between. CDR3 length: 15 amino acids. Here the CDR3 DNA reads TGCAGTGCTCCCGACGCTCAGTCTAGCACAGATACGCAGTATTTT. It specifies CSAPDAQSSTDTQYF.

V and J are TRBV5-1 and TRBJ2-5, with TRBD1 matching over 10 bases. Germline V gives CDR1 SGHRS, CDR2 YFSETQ. V gave up 4 bases and J gave up 3 bases; unmatched junction bases: 6. The CDR3 contains 15 residues. CDR3 bases: TGCGCCAGCAGCCAGGCCGGGACAGGGGAAGAGACCCAGTACTTC. It codes for CASSQAGTGEETQYF.

V is TRBV3-1 and J is TRBJ1-1; maybe TRBD1 (5 bases). Germline CDR1 and CDR2: LGHDT and YNNKEL (reference sequence). The CDR3 length is 14 residues. Trimming removed 3 bases at V and 1 base at J, with 9 bases between. CDR3 amino acids: CASSHGAPNTEAFF. CDR3 nucleotides: TGTGCCAGCAGCCACGGGGCCCCGAACACTGAAGCTTTCTTT.

V usage is TRBV20-1 and J usage is TRBJ2-7; perhaps TRBD1 as D (5 bases). CDR1 is DFQATT and CDR2 is SNEGSKA in the germline V gene (reference sequence). This CDR3 spans 13 amino acids. Between the trimmed V and J ends, which lost 3 bases and 6 bases, there was a span of 15 bases. The CDR3 DNA sequence: TGCAGTGCTAGTGACCAAGGGGATGCCGAGCAGTACTTC. Translated, it gives CSASDQGDAEQYF.

This chain's CDR3 is CASSLAWGVLGETQYF. CDR3 coding DNA: TGTGCCAGCAGCTTAGCTTGGGGGGTGCTCGGAGAGACCCAGTACTTC. This chain uses TRBV11-2 with TRBJ2-5; the D gene is possibly TRBD2 (6 bases). Germline V lookup: CDR1 SGHAT, CDR2 FQNNGV. This CDR3 is built from 16 residues. With 1 base removed from V and 4 bases from J, the gap between germline ends came to 16 bases.

The chain is built from TRBV6-1 and TRBJ2-2; TRBD2 agrees at 7 bases. The germline gives CDR1 MNHNS, CDR2 SASEGT. The CDR3 spans 16 residues. The V gene end was trimmed by 2 bases and the J gene end by 0 bases; junction bases not matched to a gene: 3. CDR3 DNA sequence: TGTGCCAGCAGTGAATTTGGACTAGCGAACACCGGGGAGCTGTTTTTT. Translated: CASSEFGLANTGELFF.

This rearrangement joins TRBV2 to TRBJ2-1, with a possible D match to TRBD2 (6 bases). The germline V gene encodes CDR1 SNHLY and CDR2 FYNNEI. This CDR3 contains 15 residues. V shed 4 bases and J shed 0 bases, with 10 bases lying between them. The CDR3, as DNA: TGTGCCAGCAGTGGGACTACCTACTCCTACAATGAGCAGTTCTTC. Protein product: CASSGTTYSYNEQFF.

The chain has TRBV15 and TRBJ2-2; 7 nucleotides align to TRBD2. V lost 5 bases to trimming and J lost 6 bases; unmatched junction nucleotides: 15. CDR3 length: 17 residues. Per germline, CDR1 LNHNV and CDR2 YYDKDF (reference sequence). The CDR3 region is CATSQTTGRGEPGELFF. The CDR3 DNA reads as TGTGCCACCAGCCAGACAACGGGACGGGGGGAACCCGGGGAGCTGTTTTTT.

The chain couples TRBV20-1 to TRBJ2-5; D is possibly TRBD2 (6 bases). This CDR3 spans 15 amino acids. Trimming took off 0 bases at V and 3 bases at J, with 14 bases between the two ends. Germline V gives CDR1 DFQATT, CDR2 SNEGSKA (reference sequence). CDR3 in amino acids: CSARDFGGVEETQYF. CDR3 nucleotide sequence: TGCAGTGCTAGAGATTTTGGCGGGGTGGAAGAGACCCAGTACTTC.

The chain uses TRBV12-3 or TRBV12-4 and TRBJ1-2; D gene ambiguous. Trimming left V 7 bases short and J 8 bases short, with 17 bases between. The CDR3 is 13 residues long. In DNA form, the CDR3 reads TGTGCCAGCACTCGGGCAGGTCGGGAAGGCTACACCTTC. Amino acid sequence: CASTRAGREGYTF.